The 29 T cell receptor beta chains below all came from one sample that was sequenced in a study of shared clonotypes between healthy human individuals. Libraries were prepared by immunoSEQ multiplex PCR; TCRdb keeps only in-frame clonotypes and omits some of them. The data show about 1.1 million clones, with roughly 74% seen just once and around 0.61% held by the top ten. Sequencing was performed on memory CD4+ T cells from PBMCs. Subset noted: CD45RA-negative fraction. The receptors were sampled from a man younger than 30 in good health. Some clones in this sample may be carry-over from other donors' samples.

This chain links TRBV9 with TRBJ2-7; no reliable D call. The germline CDR1 and CDR2 sequences are SGDLS and YYNGEE. The V and J ends lost 0 bases and 3 bases respectively, with 13 bases between them. CDR3 size: 15 residues. The CDR3 DNA sequence: TGTGCCAGCAGCGTAGGGGGTTGGGGTAACTACGAGCAGTACTTC. Translation gives CASSVGGWGNYEQYF. Full variable domain (rest looked up from reference TRBV9 and TRBJ2-7): DSGVTQTPKHLITATGQRVTLRCSPRSGDLSVYWYQQSLDQGLQFLIQYYNGEERAKGNILERFSAQQFPDLHSELNLSSLELGDSALYFCASSVGGWGNYEQYFGPGTRLTVT.

In this sample, this clone turned up many times. The chain recombines TRBV30 with TRBJ1-1; no clear D gene. Germline-derived CDR1 and CDR2 are GTSNPN and SVGIG (reference sequence). With 5 bases removed from V and 10 bases from J, the gap between germline ends came to 17 bases. The CDR3 length is 12 residues. In DNA form, the CDR3 reads TGTGCCTGGGCCCCTCTGGGTCGAGGAGCTTTCTTT. Protein sequence: CAWAPLGRGAFF.

As to this clone: This sample includes further DNA sequences coding for the same CDR3. The chain employs TRBV5-1 and TRBJ2-1; no clear D. The CDR3 has 14 amino acids. V lost 0 bases, J lost 4 bases, and 8 bases lay in between. CDR1 SGHRS and CDR2 YFSETQ come from the germline V gene. This chain's CDR3 is CASSLVAEYNEQFF. CDR3 DNA sequence: TGCGCCAGCAGCTTGGTAGCTGAGTACAATGAGCAGTTCTTC.

The CDR3 nucleotides read TGTGCCAGCAGCCAAGATCATGGATCAATTGGAGATACGCAGTATTTT. Its protein product is CASSQDHGSIGDTQYF. The chain joins TRBV14 to TRBJ2-3; D not resolved. V was cut by 0 bases and J by 5 bases, with 15 bases left in between. Germline CDR1 and CDR2: SGHDN and FVKESK. The CDR3 is made up of 16 amino acids.

The chain combines TRBV7-2 with TRBJ2-7; 8 positions agree with TRBD2. Germline V CDR1 and CDR2: SGHTA, FQGNSA. Trimming at V came to 5 bases and at J to 2 bases, leaving 2 bases not matched to a gene. The CDR3 spans 13 residues. The CDR3 loop reads CASSVLAAYEQYF. CDR3 in DNA: TGTGCCAGCAGCGTACTAGCGGCCTACGAGCAGTACTTC.

The gene calls are TRBV5-4 and TRBJ2-6; D uncertain. The CDR3 extends over 14 amino acids. Germline V gene data show CDR1 as SGHNT and CDR2 as YYREEE (reference sequence). V shed 4 bases and J shed 4 bases, with 9 bases lying between them. CDR3 coding DNA: TGTGCCAGCAGCCTGTTAGTCGGGGCCAACGTCCTGACTTTC. As protein: CASSLLVGANVLTF.

This clone has just a few counts. The genes are TRBV19 and TRBJ2-1; D gene ambiguous. Germline-derived CDR1 and CDR2 are LNHDA and SQIVND (reference sequence). CDR3 length: 15 residues. V shed 4 bases and J shed 3 bases, with 13 bases lying between them. The CDR3 region is CASSKAVWDYNEQFF. The CDR3 DNA is TGTGCCAGTAGTAAGGCGGTATGGGACTACAATGAGCAGTTCTTC. The whole variable domain, filled in from reference TRBV19 and TRBJ2-1, reads DGGITQSPKYLFRKEGQNVTLSCEQNLNHDAMYWYRQDPGQGLRLIYYSQIVNDFQKGDIAEGYSVSREKKESFPLTVTSAQKNPTAFYLCASSKAVWDYNEQFFGPGTRLTVL.

This rearrangement joins TRBV4-1 to TRBJ2-7, with unresolved D. This CDR3 has 14 residues. Germline CDR1 MGHRA, CDR2 YSYEKL. V gave up 0 bases and J gave up 3 bases, with 9 bases separating them. CDR3 bases: TGCGCCAGCAGCCAAGATGTCTGGGGCTACGAGCAGTACTTC. Its translation: CASSQDVWGYEQYF.

The chain recombines TRBV18 with TRBJ2-7; TRBD1 agrees at 10 bases. There are 15 residues in the CDR3. Germline V gene sequence: CDR1 KGHSH, CDR2 LQKENI. V lost 0 bases to trimming and J lost 3 bases; unmatched junction nucleotides: 2. The CDR3 loop reads CASSPPDRGGYEQYF. Written as DNA, the CDR3 is TGTGCCAGCTCACCACCGGACAGGGGGGGCTACGAGCAGTACTTC.

The rearrangement uses TRBV28 and TRBJ2-1; 10 positions match TRBD2. Per germline, CDR1 MDHEN and CDR2 SYDVKM. This CDR3 spans 14 amino acids. With 8 bases clipped from V and 9 bases from J, the junction kept 10 bases outside the gene matches. The CDR3 bases are TGTGCCAGCGGGGATCTAGCGGGAGCTGGTGAGCAGTTCTTC. Translation: CASGDLAGAGEQFF.

The V gene is TRBV7-3, the J gene TRBJ1-2; 8 bases match TRBD1. Trimming took 4 bases from V and 7 from J; bases not matched to a gene: 5. The CDR3 runs to 13 residues. In germline, CDR1 is SGHTA, CDR2 FQGTGA. CDR3 in amino acids: CASSSDRGSGYTF. Here the CDR3 DNA reads TGTGCCAGCAGCTCCGACAGGGGAAGTGGCTACACCTTC.

V usage is TRBV9 and J usage is TRBJ1-5; D is possibly TRBD1 (6 bases). The V gene's germline CDR1 is SGDLS and CDR2 YYNGEE. V lost 3 bases to trimming and J lost 7 bases, with 17 bases between them. The CDR3 has 15 residues. DNA for the CDR3: TGTGCCAGCAGCGCACAGGGCTACGGTTGGCAGCCCCAGCATTTT. Its protein is CASSAQGYGWQPQHF. Full variable domain (outside the CDR3, taken from reference TRBV9 and TRBJ1-5): DSGVTQTPKHLITATGQRVTLRCSPRSGDLSVYWYQQSLDQGLQFLIQYYNGEERAKGNILERFSAQQFPDLHSELNLSSLELGDSALYFCASSAQGYGWQPQHFGDGTRLSIL.

V gene TRBV5-1 combines with J gene TRBJ1-2; D might be TRBD1 (5 bases). CDR1 is SGHRS and CDR2 is YFSETQ in the germline V gene. The CDR3 is 15 amino acids. V was trimmed by 1 base and J by 2 bases, leaving 12 bases between them. CDR3 loop: CASSLNGDPNYGYTF. The CDR3 nucleotides are TGCGCCAGCAGCTTGAATGGGGACCCAAACTATGGCTACACCTTC.

The chain is built from TRBV5-4 and TRBJ2-5; 8 positions agree with TRBD1. The V segment lost 4 bases and the J segment 5 bases; nucleotides outside the gene matches: 13. Germline CDR1 reads SGHNT; CDR2 reads YYREEE (reference sequence). The CDR3 is 16 amino acids. CDR3 residues: CASSRGQGHMGETQYF. The CDR3 DNA follows: TGTGCCAGCAGCCGAGGACAGGGACATATGGGGGAGACCCAGTACTTC.

The CDR3 here is CASSLRGSGEQFF. The CDR3 bases are TGTGCCAGCAGCTTGCGGGGGTCGGGTGAGCAGTTCTTC. The chain has TRBV11-3 and TRBJ2-1; TRBD2 agrees at 7 bases. The germline V gene encodes CDR1 SGHNT and CDR2 YENEEA. Unmatched junction bases numbered 5, after V lost 3 bases and J lost 9 bases. The CDR3 is 13 residues long.

In this sample, this clone turned up a few times. This sequence joins TRBV4-1 and TRBJ2-7, with TRBD2 matching over 15 bases. The V segment lost 0 bases and the J segment 2 bases; nucleotides outside the gene matches: 8. CDR1 and CDR2 (germline): MGHRA, YSYEKL. The CDR3 extends over 19 amino acids. This chain's CDR3 is CASSQEMGLAGGTPYEQYF. In DNA, the CDR3 is TGCGCCAGCAGCCAAGAAATGGGACTAGCGGGAGGAACCCCCTACGAGCAGTACTTC.

V and J are TRBV5-6 and TRBJ1-1; TRBD1 agrees at 7 bases. The CDR3 spans 15 residues. Germline loops: CDR1 SGHDT, CDR2 YYEEEE. The junction had 9 bases not matched to a gene; V was cut back by 2 bases and J by 5 bases. CDR3 nucleotides: TGTGCCAGCAGCTTCGGTACAGGGGTAGGTACTGAAGCTTTCTTT. The encoded protein is CASSFGTGVGTEAFF.

Only one count was recorded for this clone. The rearrangement joins TRBV5-6 to TRBJ2-1; tentatively, D is TRBD2 (5 bases). From germline, CDR1 is SGHDT and CDR2 YYEEEE. The CDR3 has 18 amino acids. Trimming cost V 3 bases and J 4 bases, with 23 bases left between them. This CDR3 is CASSSAGIQSAKYNEQFF. The CDR3 nucleotides are TGTGCCAGCAGCTCGGCGGGTATTCAGAGCGCAAAATACAATGAGCAGTTCTTC.

In its sample, this clone was seen once. The chain has TRBV9 and TRBJ2-2; D call uncertain. Trimming pared 3 bases from V and 1 base from J, leaving 10 bases between. Germline lookup yields CDR1 SGDLS and CDR2 YYNGEE. The CDR3 has 15 residues. CDR3 protein: CASSGPGKNTGELFF. CDR3 coding DNA: TGTGCCAGCAGCGGCCCTGGGAAGAACACCGGGGAGCTGTTTTTT.

J is TRBJ2-1 and V is TRBV7-2; 7 nucleotides align to TRBD2. The length of the CDR3 is 13 residues. After removal of 5 bases from V and 9 bases from J, the junction contained 7 bases not matched to a gene. Per germline, CDR1 SGHTA and CDR2 FQGNSA. The CDR3 loop is CASSQTSLAEQFF. The DNA for the CDR3 is TGTGCCAGCAGCCAGACTAGCTTGGCTGAGCAGTTCTTC. Filled out from reference TRBV7-2 and TRBJ2-1, the complete variable domain reads GAGVSQSPSNKVTEKGKDVELRCDPISGHTALYWYRQSLGQGLEFLIYFQGNSAPDKSGLPSDRFSAERTGGSVSTLTIQRTQQEDSAVYLCASSQTSLAEQFFGPGTRLTVL.

The chain employs TRBV7-2 and TRBJ2-7; 10 positions agree with TRBD2. The CDR3 spans 14 residues. V lost 2 bases, J lost 4 bases, and 2 bases stayed unmatched. The germline V gene has CDR1 SGHTA and CDR2 FQGNSA. The CDR3 coding sequence is TGTGCCAGCAGCTTACTAGCGGGAGAATACGAGCAGTACTTC. This codes for CASSLLAGEYEQYF.

The chain couples TRBV27 to TRBJ2-7; 8 positions agree with TRBD1. The CDR3 runs to 15 residues. Germline V gene sequence: CDR1 MNHEY, CDR2 SMNVEV (reference sequence). The V gene end was trimmed by 1 base and the J gene end by 2 bases; junction bases not matched to a gene: 4. CDR3 DNA sequence: TGTGCCAGCAGTTTATTTGGGACAGGCACCTACGAGCAGTACTTC. Residues: CASSLFGTGTYEQYF.

V and J are TRBV6-6 and TRBJ1-5; 11 nucleotides line up with TRBD1. The trim removed 6 bases at V and 6 bases at J, leaving 7 bases unmatched. Germline values: CDR1 MNHNY, CDR2 SVGAGI (reference sequence). The CDR3 is made up of 15 amino acids. The CDR3 nucleotides read TGTGCCAGCAGGGAGGACAGGGGGCTCGGTCAGCCCCAGCATTTT. This translates into CASREDRGLGQPQHF.

The chain employs TRBV5-1 and TRBJ1-4; 11 bases are shared with TRBD1. Looked up from germline, CDR1 is SGHRS and CDR2 is YFSETQ. V trimming: 3 bases; J trimming: 16 bases; junction bases outside the gene matches: 8. The CDR3 loop spans 13 amino acids. The CDR3 here is CASSSGQGATWFF. CDR3 bases: TGCGCCAGCAGCTCTGGACAGGGGGCGACTTGGTTTTTT.

V gene TRBV6-5 combines with J gene TRBJ2-7; 8 nucleotides align to TRBD2. This CDR3 comprises 15 residues. V shed 2 bases and J 4 bases; nucleotides not matched to a gene: 7. Germline V gene sequence: CDR1 MNHEY, CDR2 SVGAGI. CDR3 region: CASSYRGRGRYEQYF. The CDR3 coding sequence is TGTGCCAGCAGTTACCGGGGACGCGGGAGGTACGAGCAGTACTTC.

This chain connects TRBV28 to TRBJ1-1; D is unclear. CDR1 is MDHEN, CDR2 SYDVKM, per germline. With 2 bases removed from V and 4 bases from J, the gap between germline ends came to 14 bases. The CDR3 has 15 amino acids. Here the CDR3 DNA reads TGTGCCAGCAGTTTAAACCCGGGTTGGGGCACTGAAGCTTTCTTT. This encodes CASSLNPGWGTEAFF. Filled out from reference TRBV28 and TRBJ1-1, the complete variable domain reads DVKVTQSSRYLVKRTGEKVFLECVQDMDHENMFWYRQDPGLGLRLIYFSYDVKMKEKGDIPEGYSVSREKKERFSLILESASTNQTSMYLCASSLNPGWGTEAFFGQGTRLTVV.

CDR3 loop: CASSSQAGGTYEQYF. CDR3 bases: TGTGCCAGCAGTTCTCAGGCGGGAGGGACCTACGAGCAGTACTTC. J is TRBJ2-7 and V is TRBV27, with TRBD2 identical over 9 bases. V dropped 4 bases and J dropped 2; count of bases not matched to a gene: 6. Germline CDR1 reads MNHEY; CDR2 reads SMNVEV (reference sequence). The CDR3 runs to 15 residues.

The sample holds one count of this clone. The chain couples TRBV4-2 to TRBJ1-2; D call uncertain. Looked up from germline, CDR1 is LGHNA and CDR2 is YNFKEQ. V was pared by 0 bases and J by 2 bases, with 16 bases between. The CDR3 is 17 amino acids. CDR3: CASSQDRGSRGNYGYTF. CDR3 in DNA: TGTGCCAGCAGCCAAGATAGAGGAAGTAGAGGCAACTATGGCTACACCTTC.

V gene TRBV18 combines with J gene TRBJ1-3, with D possibly matching TRBD1 (6 bases). CDR1 and CDR2 from the germline V gene are KGHSH and LQKENI. The V end was cut by 4 bases, the J end by 0 bases, with 13 bases between. The CDR3 has 16 amino acids. Written as DNA, the CDR3 is TGTGCCAGCTCACAATCCGGGACAAACTCTGGAAACACCATATATTTT. This codes for CASSQSGTNSGNTIYF.